This T cell receptor beta chain was profiled in a study of human T cells and chemical hapten exposure. At the level of the study: Researchers reported sensitizing a roughly 2 cm by roughly 2 cm upper inner arm skin site with 2% DPC.

This CDR3 has 15 residues. This clonotype has a count of ten or more. Time point given: patch test 1, 2 weeks after DPC sensitization. Treatment given: therapeutic diphenylcyclopropenone sensitization with weekly scalp DPC. A single record per CDR3 protein comes from TCRdb applying MiXCR to the RACE reads. Found here are roughly 380,000 distinct CDR3 sequences, around 4.8% of them singletons; the top ten hold under 3%. V usage is TRBV21-1 and J usage is TRBJ2-7; TRBD1, the table's D call, was not compared with the DNA. TRBV21-1 has pseudogene status. The specimen comprised whole blood, sampled in connection with sensitization to the hapten diphenylcyclopropenone (DPC). The sequence derives from a woman aged 50 to 60 with alopecia areata. Some clones in this sample may be carry-over from other donors' samples. CDR3 protein: CASRNFRDREYEQYF. The DNA for the CDR3 is TGTGCCAGCAGGAACTTCCGGGACAGGGAATACGAGCAGTACTTC.